The 26 T cell receptor beta chains presented below share a single source sample, sequenced in a study of control samples from healthy donors and cancer patients. Repertoires were generated with immunoSEQ multiplex PCR, while TCRdb's copy carries only in-frame clones and drops some. The data show approximately 140,000 clones, 94% seen once. Sequencing was done on a sample of blood. These receptors all come from a man aged 40-50 years in good health.

The rearrangement links TRBV6-5 to TRBJ1-2, with TRBD1 as a possible D gene (6 bases). V shed 5 bases and J shed 1 base, with 11 bases lying between them. The germline V gene has CDR1 MNHEY and CDR2 SVGAGI. This CDR3 spans 14 amino acids. The CDR3 DNA reads TGTGCCAGCAGTAGACAGGCTCATAACTATGGCTACACCTTC. Protein sequence: CASSRQAHNYGYTF.

This clone was counted a single time. The V call is TRBV25-1, the J call TRBJ2-1; D is possibly TRBD1 (5 bases). The V and J ends lost 3 bases and 0 bases respectively, with 18 bases between them. Germline-derived CDR1 and CDR2 are MGHDK and SYGVNS. There are 18 residues in the CDR3. The CDR3 nucleotides are TGTGCCAGCAGTGATATGGTAGGGGCTATGAGCTCCTACAATGAGCAGTTCTTC. Its translation is CASSDMVGAMSSYNEQFF.

CDR3 amino acids: CASSLGRTYEQYF. For the CDR3, the DNA is TGTGCCAGCAGCTTAGGACGGACCTACGAGCAGTACTTC. V gene TRBV7-9 combines with J gene TRBJ2-7, with D uncertain. Per germline, CDR1 SEHNR and CDR2 FQNEAQ (reference sequence). Trimming pared 1 base from V and 2 bases from J, leaving 6 bases between. This CDR3 has 13 amino acids.

The V gene is TRBV20-1, the J gene TRBJ2-7, with a possible D match to TRBD1 (6 bases). The V end was cut by 6 bases, the J end by 9 bases, with 15 bases between. Germline lookup yields CDR1 DFQATT and CDR2 SNEGSKA (reference sequence). This CDR3 comprises 11 residues. CDR3 sequence (DNA): TGCAGTGCCAAGGGGACAAGCGGGCAGTACTTC. Protein product: CSAKGTSGQYF.

The rearrangement joins TRBV12-3 or TRBV12-4 to TRBJ2-7; D unclear. V was pared by 4 bases and J by 3 bases, with 4 bases between. The CDR3 consists of 11 residues. The CDR3 here is CASSSYYEQYF. In nucleotides, the CDR3 is TGTGCCAGCAGTTCGTACTACGAGCAGTACTTC.

A word on this clone: At one end, the junction sequence differs from germline, possibly due to a read error. This chain joins TRBV28 and TRBJ2-1, with a weak D call TRBD1 (6 bases). Germline values: CDR1 MDHEN, CDR2 SYDVKM. The CDR3 is 18 residues long. This CDR3 reads CASSLSLGTTGSNNEQFF. In DNA form, the CDR3 reads TGTGCCAGCAGTTTATCCCTCGGGACAACGGGCTCCAACAATGAGCAGTTCTTC.

The genes are TRBV2 and TRBJ1-1; 9 bases are shared with TRBD1. V was clipped by 10 bases and J by 4 bases; unmatched bases: 10. The CDR3 runs 14 residues. The V gene's germline CDR1 is SNHLY and CDR2 FYNNEI. The CDR3 spells CANTSPGQGTEAFF. The CDR3 DNA follows: TGTGCCAACACCTCTCCGGGACAGGGCACTGAAGCTTTCTTT.

J is TRBJ2-5 and V is TRBV5-1; the match to TRBD1 covers 8 bases. V gave up 3 bases and J gave up 5 bases; unmatched junction bases: 9. The CDR3 covers 15 residues. Germline CDR1 SGHRS, CDR2 YFSETQ. The CDR3 reads CASSSGTGKRETQYF. The CDR3 DNA follows: TGCGCCAGCAGCTCCGGGACAGGAAAACGGGAGACCCAGTACTTC.

This clone was counted at least ten times. V gene TRBV6-1 combines with J gene TRBJ2-2; 12 bases match TRBD2. The CDR3 runs 15 residues. The germline V gene encodes CDR1 MNHNS and CDR2 SASEGT. The trim removed 1 base at V and 6 bases at J, leaving 0 bases unmatched. CDR3: CASSEGLAGAGELFF. For the CDR3, the DNA is TGTGCCAGCAGTGAAGGACTAGCGGGAGCCGGGGAGCTGTTTTTT.

V usage is TRBV5-6 and J usage is TRBJ2-7; unclear D gene. This CDR3 is built from 14 residues. Germline CDR1 and CDR2: SGHDT and YYEEEE. Trimming removed 7 bases from V and 6 bases from J, with 20 bases in between. CDR3 sequence: CASFPGPYISEQYF. The CDR3 DNA sequence: TGTGCCAGCTTTCCCGGGCCCTACATATCCGAGCAGTACTTC.

The chain employs TRBV29-1 and TRBJ2-1; a weak D match, TRBD1 (5 bases). The CDR3 totals 13 residues. CDR1 and CDR2 from the germline V gene are SQVTM and ANQGSEA. The V gene lost 7 bases and the J gene lost 2 bases, with 12 bases spanning the gap. This CDR3 is CSGDAGTYNEQFF. Here the CDR3 DNA reads TGCAGCGGAGACGCAGGGACCTACAATGAGCAGTTCTTC.

The genes are TRBV27 and TRBJ1-5; TRBD1 might be the D (6 bases). The CDR3 contains 15 residues. The germline CDR1 and CDR2 sequences are MNHEY and SMNVEV (reference sequence). Trimming pared 5 bases from V and 0 bases from J, leaving 11 bases between. In DNA, the CDR3 is TGTGCCAGCAGTGAGACAGGTTATAGCAATCAGCCCCAGCATTTT. Its protein is CASSETGYSNQPQHF.

The J gene is TRBJ2-3, the V gene TRBV5-6; D is ambiguous. This CDR3 is built from 16 residues. Germline V CDR1 and CDR2: SGHDT, YYEEEE. V lost 4 bases, J lost 6 bases, and 21 bases lay in between. The CDR3 nucleotides are TGTGCCAGCAGCCCTAAAACAAGGCTTGGTTTCGATACGCAGTATTTT. Amino acid sequence: CASSPKTRLGFDTQYF.

This chain uses TRBV27 with TRBJ2-7; TRBD2 matches 14 bases. This CDR3 has 18 amino acids. Germline V gene sequence: CDR1 MNHEY, CDR2 SMNVEV (reference sequence). Losses at the gene ends were 6 bases for V and 1 base for J; bases not matched to a gene: 11. The CDR3 DNA follows: TGTGCCAGCAGCCCGATTCCGGGACTAGCGGGAGAATCCTACGAGCAGTACTTC. It codes for CASSPIPGLAGESYEQYF.

The chain employs TRBV10-2 and TRBJ2-1; 13 bases map to TRBD2. The CDR3 consists of 15 residues. Trimming at V came to 8 bases and at J to 4 bases, leaving 5 bases not matched to a gene. CDR1 and CDR2 (germline): WSHSY, SAAADI. CDR3 residues: CASRGLAGDYNEQFF. Here the CDR3 DNA reads TGCGCCAGCCGCGGACTAGCGGGAGATTACAATGAGCAGTTCTTC.

The V call is TRBV7-2, the J call TRBJ2-3; TRBD2 agrees at 8 bases. The CDR3 runs 15 residues. V shed 3 bases, J shed 5 bases, and the junction held 7 bases outside the gene matches. Per the germline V gene, CDR1 is SGHTA and CDR2 is FQGNSA. As DNA, the CDR3 is TGTGCCAGCAGCTTCCGGGGACTAGGAAGAGATACGCAGTATTTT. Translation: CASSFRGLGRDTQYF.

This chain connects TRBV5-1 to TRBJ2-7; a possible D gene is TRBD1 (6 bases). Germline CDR1 and CDR2: SGHRS and YFSETQ. V was pared by 6 bases and J by 2 bases, with 15 bases between. The CDR3 covers 14 residues. DNA for the CDR3: TGCGCCAGCACTCAGGGGCCCGGTACCTACGAGCAGTACTTC. This translates into CASTQGPGTYEQYF.

The chain has TRBV6-6 and TRBJ1-1; 7 bases agree with TRBD1. This CDR3 spans 12 amino acids. Germline values: CDR1 MNHNY, CDR2 SVGAGI (reference sequence). The V segment lost 2 bases and the J segment 8 bases; nucleotides outside the gene matches: 2. CDR3 protein: CASSYPTGEAFF. DNA for the CDR3: TGTGCCAGCAGTTACCCGACAGGGGAAGCTTTCTTT.

The chain couples TRBV18 to TRBJ1-2; D remains unclear. Per the germline V gene, CDR1 is KGHSH and CDR2 is LQKENI. Trimming left V 6 bases short and J 4 bases short, with 21 bases between. CDR3 length equals 16 residues. The CDR3 here is CASSPPDRTIFYGYTF. The CDR3 coding sequence is TGTGCCAGCTCCCCCCCGGACCGCACAATTTTCTATGGCTACACCTTC.

CDR3 in amino acids: CASSLGQGSEKLFF. CDR3 DNA: TGTGCCAGCAGCCTGGGACAGGGATCTGAAAAACTGTTTTTT. V gene TRBV13 combines with J gene TRBJ1-4, with 9 positions matching TRBD1. Germline loops: CDR1 PRHDT, CDR2 FYEKMQ (reference sequence). V lost 5 bases and J lost 7; bases outside the gene matches: 5. The CDR3 totals 14 residues.

The V call is TRBV2, the J call TRBJ2-2, with D possibly being TRBD1 (6 bases). The CDR3 covers 15 residues. Germline CDR1 SNHLY, CDR2 FYNNEI. V was clipped by 6 bases and J by 6 bases, with 17 bases between them. The CDR3 region is CASSQGHRRSGELFF. Written as DNA, the CDR3 is TGTGCCAGCAGCCAGGGACATAGGCGGTCCGGGGAGCTGTTTTTT. Full variable domain (outside the CDR3, taken from reference TRBV2 and TRBJ2-2): EPEVTQTPSHQVTQMGQEVILRCVPISNHLYFYWYRQILGQKVEFLVSFYNNEISEKSEIFDDQFSVERPDGSNFTLKIRSTKLEDSAMYFCASSQGHRRSGELFFGEGSRLTVL.

The chain's CDR3 is CATSDLDRVYGYTF. The CDR3 nucleotides read TGTGCCACCAGTGATCTAGACAGGGTCTATGGCTACACCTTC. The chain links TRBV24-1 to TRBJ1-2, with TRBD1 matching 7 bases. The germline CDR1 and CDR2 sequences are KGHDR and SFDVKD. V lost 3 bases, J lost 4 bases, and 4 bases stayed unmatched. The CDR3 has 14 amino acids.

The V and J genes are TRBV6-2 or TRBV6-3 and TRBJ1-6; the match to TRBD1 covers 7 bases. The CDR3 runs to 17 residues. The V segment lost 0 bases and the J segment 3 bases; nucleotides outside the gene matches: 5. The V gene's germline CDR1 is MNHEY and CDR2 SVGEGT. CDR3 bases: TGTGCCAGCAGTTACTCGAATCAGGGGGGCTATAATTCACCCCTCCACTTT. This translates into CASSYSNQGGYNSPLHF.

The V gene is TRBV27, the J gene TRBJ2-3, with D hard to call. The CDR3 consists of 13 residues. Germline loops: CDR1 MNHEY, CDR2 SMNVEV (reference sequence). V lost 7 bases and J 0 bases, leaving 8 bases between the germline ends. DNA of the CDR3: TGTGCCAGCACTCATGGAAGCACAGATACGCAGTATTTT. Translating it yields CASTHGSTDTQYF.

The chain joins TRBV11-2 to TRBJ2-7; D is tentatively TRBD1 or TRBD2 (6 bases each). CDR1 SGHAT and CDR2 FQNNGV come from the germline V gene. The CDR3 consists of 13 residues. Trimming cost V 4 bases and J 6 bases, with 13 bases left between them. The CDR3 DNA follows: TGTGCCAGCAGCTCTAGGGGGGTGGGCGAGCAGTACTTC. Protein product: CASSSRGVGEQYF.

This chain uses TRBV4-2 with TRBJ2-5; TRBD1 is a possible D gene (6 bases). The CDR3 is 18 amino acids. Per germline, CDR1 LGHNA and CDR2 YNFKEQ. V lost 2 bases to trimming and J lost 0 bases, with 19 bases between them. DNA of the CDR3: TGTGCCAGCAGCCAACAACTAAAGGGGACACAGTACCAAGAGACCCAGTACTTC. Amino acids: CASSQQLKGTQYQETQYF.